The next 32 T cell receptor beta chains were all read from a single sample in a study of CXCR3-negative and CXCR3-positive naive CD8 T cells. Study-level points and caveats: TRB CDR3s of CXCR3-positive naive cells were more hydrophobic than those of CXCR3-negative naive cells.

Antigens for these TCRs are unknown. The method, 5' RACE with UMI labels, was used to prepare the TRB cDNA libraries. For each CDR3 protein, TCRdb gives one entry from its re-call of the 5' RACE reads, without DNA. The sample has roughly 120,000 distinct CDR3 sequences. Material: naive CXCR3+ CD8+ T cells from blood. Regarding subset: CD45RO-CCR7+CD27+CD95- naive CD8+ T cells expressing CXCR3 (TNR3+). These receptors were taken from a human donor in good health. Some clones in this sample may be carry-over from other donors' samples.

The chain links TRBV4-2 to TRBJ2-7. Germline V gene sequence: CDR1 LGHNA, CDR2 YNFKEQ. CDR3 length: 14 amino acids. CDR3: CASSQGRHYYEQYF.

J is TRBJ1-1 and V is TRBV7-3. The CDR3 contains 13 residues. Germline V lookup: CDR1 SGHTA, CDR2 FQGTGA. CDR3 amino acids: CASSLDRNTEAFF. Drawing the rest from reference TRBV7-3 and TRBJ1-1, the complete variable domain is GAGVSQTPSNKVTEKGKYVELRCDPISGHTALYWYRQSLGQGPEFLIYFQGTGAADDSGLPNDRFFAVRPEGSVSTLKIQRTERGDSAVYLCASSLDRNTEAFFGQGTRLTVV.

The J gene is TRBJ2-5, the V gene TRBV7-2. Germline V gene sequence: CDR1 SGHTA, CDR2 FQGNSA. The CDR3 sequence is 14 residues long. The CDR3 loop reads CASSLVKGSETQYF. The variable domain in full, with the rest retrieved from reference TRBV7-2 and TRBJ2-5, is GAGVSQSPSNKVTEKGKDVELRCDPISGHTALYWYRQSLGQGLEFLIYFQGNSAPDKSGLPSDRFSAERTGGSVSTLTIQRTQQEDSAVYLCASSLVKGSETQYFGPGTRLLVL.

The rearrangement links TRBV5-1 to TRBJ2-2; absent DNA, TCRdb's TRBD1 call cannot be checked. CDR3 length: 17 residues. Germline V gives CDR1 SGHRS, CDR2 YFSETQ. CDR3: CASSGTVTKPNTGELFF.

This CDR3 is CSVDSGLGNNEQFF. J is TRBJ2-1 and V is TRBV29-1; no DNA is available, so the TRBD2 call from TCRdb remains unchecked. The CDR3 runs to 14 residues. Germline-derived CDR1 and CDR2 are SQVTM and ANQGSEA.

The CDR3 spells CASSFGRIGVYEQYF. The V gene is TRBV28, the J gene TRBJ2-7. Looked up from germline, CDR1 is MDHEN and CDR2 is SYDVKM. The CDR3 totals 15 residues.

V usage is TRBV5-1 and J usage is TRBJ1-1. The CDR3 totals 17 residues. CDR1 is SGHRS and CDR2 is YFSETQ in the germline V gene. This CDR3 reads CASSFPQGRAENTEAFF.

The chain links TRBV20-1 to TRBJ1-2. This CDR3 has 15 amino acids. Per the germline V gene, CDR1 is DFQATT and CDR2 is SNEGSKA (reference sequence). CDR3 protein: CSARDRAGRPKGYTF.

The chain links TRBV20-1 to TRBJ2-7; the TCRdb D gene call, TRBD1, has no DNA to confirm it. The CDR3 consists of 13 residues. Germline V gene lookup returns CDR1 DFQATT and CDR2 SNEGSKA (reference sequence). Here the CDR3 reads CSADEGPAYEQYF.

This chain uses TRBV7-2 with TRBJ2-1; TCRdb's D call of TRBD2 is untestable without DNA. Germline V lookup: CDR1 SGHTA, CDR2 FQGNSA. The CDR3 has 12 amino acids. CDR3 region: CASSLVREAPCF.

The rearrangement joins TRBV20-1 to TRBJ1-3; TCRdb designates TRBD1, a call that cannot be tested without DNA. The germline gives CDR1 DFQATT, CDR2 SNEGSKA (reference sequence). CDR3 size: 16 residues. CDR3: CSARDWDTDSGNTIYF.

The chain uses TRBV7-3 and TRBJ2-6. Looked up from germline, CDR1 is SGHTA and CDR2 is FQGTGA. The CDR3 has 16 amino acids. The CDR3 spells CASSLVGISGANVLTF.

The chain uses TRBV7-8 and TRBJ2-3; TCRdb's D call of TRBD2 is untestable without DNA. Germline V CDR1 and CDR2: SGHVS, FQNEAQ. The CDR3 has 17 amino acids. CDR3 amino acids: CASSPVAATLPTDTQYF.

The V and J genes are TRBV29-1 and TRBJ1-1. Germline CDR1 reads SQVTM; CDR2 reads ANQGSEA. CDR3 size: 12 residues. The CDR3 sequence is CSVEYLNTEAFF.

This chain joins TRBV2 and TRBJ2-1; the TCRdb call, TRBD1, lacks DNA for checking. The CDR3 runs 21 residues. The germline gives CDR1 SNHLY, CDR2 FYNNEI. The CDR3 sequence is CASSEAAGQTTRGAYYNEQFF.

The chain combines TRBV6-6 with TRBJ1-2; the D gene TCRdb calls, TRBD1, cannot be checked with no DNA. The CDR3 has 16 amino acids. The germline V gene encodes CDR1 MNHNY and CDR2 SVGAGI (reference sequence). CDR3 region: CASSYEPGQALYGYTF.

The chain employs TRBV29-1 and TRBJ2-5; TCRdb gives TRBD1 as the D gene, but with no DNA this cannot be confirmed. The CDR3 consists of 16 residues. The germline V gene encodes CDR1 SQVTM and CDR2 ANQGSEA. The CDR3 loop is CSVELLDWGDKETQYF.

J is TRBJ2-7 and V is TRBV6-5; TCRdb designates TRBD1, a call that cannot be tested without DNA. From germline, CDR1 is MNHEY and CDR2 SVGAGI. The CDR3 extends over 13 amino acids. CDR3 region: CATRQGGDYEQYF.

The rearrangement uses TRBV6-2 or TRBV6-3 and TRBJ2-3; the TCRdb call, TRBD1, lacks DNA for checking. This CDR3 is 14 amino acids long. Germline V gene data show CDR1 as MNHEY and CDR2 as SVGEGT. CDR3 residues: CASSKTGSPDTQYF.

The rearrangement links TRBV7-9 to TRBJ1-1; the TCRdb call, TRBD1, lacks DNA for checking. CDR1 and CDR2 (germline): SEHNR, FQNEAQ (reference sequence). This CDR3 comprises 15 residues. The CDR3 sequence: CASSLNQGAEAEAFF.

CDR3 in amino acids: CASSLDAGGYNEQFF. This rearrangement joins TRBV6-2 or TRBV6-3 to TRBJ2-1; TCRdb's D call, TRBD2, is unchecked because there is no DNA. The CDR3 is 15 residues long. Germline assignment: CDR1 MNHEY and CDR2 SVGEGT.

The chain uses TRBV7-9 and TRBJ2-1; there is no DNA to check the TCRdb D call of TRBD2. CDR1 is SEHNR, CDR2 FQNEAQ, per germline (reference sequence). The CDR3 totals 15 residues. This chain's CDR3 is CASSPWDSAYNEQFF.

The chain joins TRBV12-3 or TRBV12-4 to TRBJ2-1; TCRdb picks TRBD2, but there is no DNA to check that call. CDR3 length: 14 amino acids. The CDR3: CASSALAGVHEQFF.

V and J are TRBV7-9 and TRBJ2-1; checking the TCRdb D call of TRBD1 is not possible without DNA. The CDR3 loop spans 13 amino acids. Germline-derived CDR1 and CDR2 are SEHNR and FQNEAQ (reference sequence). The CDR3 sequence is CASRPIEGREQLF.

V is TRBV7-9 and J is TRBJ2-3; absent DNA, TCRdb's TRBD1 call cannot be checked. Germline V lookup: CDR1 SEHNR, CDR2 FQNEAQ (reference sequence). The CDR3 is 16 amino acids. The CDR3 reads CASSKLLGQGRHTQYF.

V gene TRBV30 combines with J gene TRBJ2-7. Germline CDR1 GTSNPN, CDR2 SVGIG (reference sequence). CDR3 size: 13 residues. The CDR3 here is CAWSENTRSEQYF.

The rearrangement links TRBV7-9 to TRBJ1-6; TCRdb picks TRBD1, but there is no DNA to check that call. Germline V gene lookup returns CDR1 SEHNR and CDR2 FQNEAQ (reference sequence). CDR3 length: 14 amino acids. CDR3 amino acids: CASRAEDPGGALHF.

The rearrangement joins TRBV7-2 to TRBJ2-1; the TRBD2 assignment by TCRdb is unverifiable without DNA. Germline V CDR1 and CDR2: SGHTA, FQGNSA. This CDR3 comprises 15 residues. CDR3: CASSSVAGLGNEQFF.

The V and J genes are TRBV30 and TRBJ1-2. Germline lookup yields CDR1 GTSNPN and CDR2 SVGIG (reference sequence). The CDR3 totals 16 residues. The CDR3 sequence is CAWSVPRTLPNYGYTF. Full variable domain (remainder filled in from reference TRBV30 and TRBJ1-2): SQTIHQWPATLVQPVGSPLSLECTVEGTSNPNLYWYRQAAGRGLQLLFYSVGIGQISSEVPQNLSASRPQDRQFILSSKKLLLSDSGFYLCAWSVPRTLPNYGYTFGSGTRLTVV.

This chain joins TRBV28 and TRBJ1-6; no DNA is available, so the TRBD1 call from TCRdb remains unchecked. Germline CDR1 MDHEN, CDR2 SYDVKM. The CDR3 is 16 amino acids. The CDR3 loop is CASSTTGGFYNSPLHF.

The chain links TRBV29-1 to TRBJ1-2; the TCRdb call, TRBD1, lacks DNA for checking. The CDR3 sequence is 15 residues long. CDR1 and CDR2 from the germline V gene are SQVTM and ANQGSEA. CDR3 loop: CSVEDFRGGSYGYTF.

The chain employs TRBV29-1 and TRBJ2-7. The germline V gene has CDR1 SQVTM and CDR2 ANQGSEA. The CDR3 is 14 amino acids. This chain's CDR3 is CSVESLIAPYEQYF.